This is a list of T cell receptor beta chains from one sample in a study of blood T cell repertoires in COVID-19. The method was immunoSEQ multiplex PCR; TCRdb's version includes in-frame clones alone and lacks a portion of them. The sample holds 130,000 or so clones, approximately 80% seen once. The sequencing input was peripheral blood. Receptors originate from a woman aged 55 to 70 with active or convalescent COVID-19. The CDR3 runs from the conserved cysteine through the conserved F or W. D genes are given only for firm matches. Where a row states a size, it is once, few, many or the class of an expanded clone; other rows omit it.

>TRBD1|.|TRBJ1-2|TRBV5-1
CASSLEGQIYGYTF
TGCGCCAGCAGCTTGGAGGGACAGATCTATGGCTACACCTTC
>TRBD2|.|TRBJ2-5|TRBV5-1
CASSPGLAAYQETQYF
TGCGCCAGCAGCCCTGGACTAGCGGCGTACCAAGAGACCCAGTACTTC
>.|.|TRBJ2-7|TRBV21-1
CASRDRVGGGLQDEQYF
TGTGCCAGCAGGGACAGGGTTGGGGGAGGTCTTCAGGACGAGCAGTACTTC
>.|.|TRBJ1-4|TRBV6-5
CASIGPLNEKLFF
TGTGCCAGCATTGGGCCGCTTAATGAAAAACTGTTTTTT
>.|.|TRBJ1-6|TRBV19
CASSSLNRAPLHF
TGTGCCAGTAGTTCCCTTAACAGGGCACCCCTCCACTTT
>TRBD2|.|TRBJ2-2|TRBV24-1
CATSPQRGGTGELFF
TGTGCCACCAGCCCCCAGCGGGGGGGAACCGGGGAGCTGTTTTTT
>.|.|TRBJ2-1|TRBV18
CASSLQTGRYNEQFF
TGTGCCAGCTCACTTCAGACAGGGAGGTACAATGAGCAGTTCTTC
>.|.|TRBJ2-7|TRBV20-1
CSASKQLEVSYEQYF
TGCAGTGCTAGTAAGCAGCTGGAGGTCTCATACGAGCAGTACTTC
>TRBD2|medium-sized|TRBJ2-2|TRBV27
CASSLRAGGYGELFF
TGTGCCAGCAGCCTCAGGGCGGGAGGGTACGGGGAGCTGTTTTTT
>TRBD2|.|TRBJ2-7|TRBV23-1
CASSPRRGINEQYF
TGCGCCAGCAGTCCCCGGCGGGGGATCAACGAGCAGTACTTC
>.|.|TRBJ2-3|TRBV25-1
CAPTTGSFSTDTQYF
TGTGCCCCTACCACAGGGTCCTTTAGCACAGATACGCAGTATTTT
>TRBD1|.|TRBJ1-5|TRBV10-2
CASSRTGYNQPQHF
TGCGCCAGCAGCCGGACAGGGTACAATCAGCCCCAGCATTTT
>.|.|TRBJ1-5|TRBV18
CASSPGQSNQPQHF
TGTGCCAGCTCACCAGGACAGTCCAATCAGCCCCAGCATTTT
>TRBD1|.|TRBJ1-5|TRBV19
CASGPQAGGNQPQHF
TGTGCCAGTGGCCCCCAGGCAGGGGGGAATCAGCCCCAGCATTTT
>TRBD1|.|TRBJ2-3|TRBV6-4
CASSGDRDASTDTQYF
TGTGCCAGCAGTGGAGACAGGGATGCTAGCACAGATACGCAGTATTTT
>.|.|TRBJ2-1|TRBV11-2
CASSLQRASYEQFF
TGTGCCAGCAGCTTACAGAGGGCCTCCTATGAGCAGTTCTTC
>.|once|TRBJ1-2|TRBV19
CASTKTLALPGYTF
TGTGCCAGTACTAAAACATTAGCCCTTCCCGGCTACACCTTC
>TRBD2|.|TRBJ2-3|TRBV9
CASSVGEREFADTQYF
TGTGCCAGCAGCGTAGGAGAGCGGGAGTTTGCAGATACGCAGTATTTT
>TRBD2|.|TRBJ2-2|TRBV7-2
CASSLAGSGVSGELFF
TGTGCCAGCAGCTTAGCGGGTAGCGGGGTATCCGGGGAGCTGTTTTTT
>.|.|TRBJ1-5|TRBV6-2/TRBV6-3
CASSLQGGQPQHF
TGTGCCAGCAGTTTACAGGGCGGTCAGCCCCAGCATTTT
>.|.|TRBJ1-5|TRBV5-1
CASRGEGRGYSNQPQHF
TGCGCCAGCAGGGGGGAGGGCAGGGGTTATAGCAATCAGCCCCAGCATTTT
>.|.|TRBJ2-5|TRBV7-9
CASSPVLFRETQYF
TGTGCCAGCAGCCCCGTATTGTTCCGAGAGACCCAGTACTTC
>TRBD1|.|TRBJ1-5|TRBV6-2/TRBV6-3
CASSGNRGLGNQPQHF
TGTGCCAGCAGTGGTAACAGGGGGCTGGGGAATCAGCCCCAGCATTTT